Below, 7 T cell receptor beta chains from the same sample are listed, as sequenced in a study of blood T cells in healthy people across ages. Together with a sample-barcoded 5' primer, a J-beta primer mix was included in a second PCR lasting about 7 to 12 cycles. TCRdb reprocessed the 5' RACE reads with MiXCR, giving one entry per CDR3 protein. The sample carries about 800,000 distinct CDR3 sequences, about 46% recorded once. The sequencing input was blood. These receptors were taken from a man at least 80 years old in good health.

This clonotype was seen a handful of times. The CDR3 sequence is CASSPGDYTGELFF. The CDR3 bases are TGTGCCAGCAGTCCCGGGGACTACACCGGGGAGCTGTTTTTT. The V and J genes are TRBV7-3 and TRBJ2-2; a possible D gene is TRBD2 (6 bases). This CDR3 is built from 14 residues. CDR1 SGHTA and CDR2 FQGTGA come from the germline V gene. The V and J ends lost 6 bases and 3 bases respectively, with 11 bases between them.

This CDR3 reads CAWTLGPPGIYTF. CDR3 DNA sequence: TGTGCCTGGACCCTCGGACCGCCGGGGATCTACACCTTC. The J gene is TRBJ1-2, the V gene TRBV30, with D unclear. Germline CDR1 reads GTSNPN; CDR2 reads SVGIG (reference sequence). Between the trimmed V and J ends, which lost 4 bases and 10 bases, there was a span of 19 bases. CDR3 length: 13 amino acids.

This chain connects TRBV3-1 to TRBJ2-5; TRBD2 is a possible D gene (6 bases). Trimming cost V 0 bases and J 0 bases, with 11 bases left between them. Germline V gene data show CDR1 as LGHDT and CDR2 as YNNKEL (reference sequence). The CDR3 totals 16 residues. This chain's CDR3 is CASSQDLRTNQETQYF. In nucleotides, the CDR3 is TGTGCCAGCAGCCAAGATCTTAGGACTAACCAAGAGACCCAGTACTTC.

This chain links TRBV30 with TRBJ2-5, with 7 bases that match TRBD2. Germline CDR1 is GTSNPN and CDR2 is SVGIG (reference sequence). Unmatched junction bases numbered 8, after V lost 2 bases and J lost 5 bases. The CDR3 has 14 residues. For the CDR3, the DNA is TGTGCCTGGAGTATGGGAGGGCTCGGCGAGACCCAGTACTTC. Protein product: CAWSMGGLGETQYF.

This clonotype was recorded at least ten times. The chain couples TRBV29-1 to TRBJ2-1; 10 nucleotides match TRBD2. The CDR3 length is 16 residues. Germline loops: CDR1 SQVTM, CDR2 ANQGSEA. After removal of 0 bases from V and 6 bases from J, the junction contained 8 bases not matched to a gene. DNA for the CDR3: TGCAGCGTTGAAGACTTACTAGCGGGAACTATCAATGAGCAGTTCTTC. This gives the protein CSVEDLLAGTINEQFF.

The genes are TRBV7-9 and TRBJ2-1; 8 positions match TRBD1. Trimming removed 2 bases from V and 4 bases from J; junction bases left unmatched: 7. CDR3 length equals 16 residues. The germline V gene encodes CDR1 SEHNR and CDR2 FQNEAQ (reference sequence). This chain's CDR3 is CASSLSQGASYNEQFF. The CDR3 region has the DNA TGTGCCAGCAGCTTATCTCAGGGGGCGTCATACAATGAGCAGTTCTTC. The whole variable domain, remainder taken from reference TRBV7-9 and TRBJ2-1, is DTGVSQNPRHKITKRGQNVTFRCDPISEHNRLYWYRQTLGQGPEFLTYFQNEAQLEKSRLLSDRFSAERPKGSFSTLEIQRTEQGDSAMYLCASSLSQGASYNEQFFGPGTRLTVL.

V usage is TRBV29-1 and J usage is TRBJ2-5; no clear D. Near its end, the DNA agrees better with TRBJ2-7, so the J call may be wrong. The CDR3 is 9 amino acids. In germline, CDR1 is SQVTM, CDR2 ANQGSEA. The CDR3, as DNA: TGCAGCGTTGTACGCGAGCAGTACTTC. Translation: CSVVREQYF.